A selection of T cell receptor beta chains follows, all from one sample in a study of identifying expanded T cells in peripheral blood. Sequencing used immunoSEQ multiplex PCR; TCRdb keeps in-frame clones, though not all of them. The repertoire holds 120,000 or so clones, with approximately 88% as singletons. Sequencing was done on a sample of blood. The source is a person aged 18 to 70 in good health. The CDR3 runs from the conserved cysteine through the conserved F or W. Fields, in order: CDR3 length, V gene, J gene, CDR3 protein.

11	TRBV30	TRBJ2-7	CAWSVAGLTYF
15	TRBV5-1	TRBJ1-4	CASSLGTGGNEKLFF
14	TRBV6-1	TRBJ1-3	CASSDHRIGDTIYF
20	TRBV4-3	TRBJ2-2	CASSQNIPGQDTANTGELFF
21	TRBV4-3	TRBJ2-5	CASSQELTRSGTAAPSETQYF
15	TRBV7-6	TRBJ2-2	CASSGRDRYTGELFF
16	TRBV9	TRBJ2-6	CASKDSQGSGANVLTF
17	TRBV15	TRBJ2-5	CATSRMPPFGSEETQYF
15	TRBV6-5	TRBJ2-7	CASSYSNGGRYEQYF
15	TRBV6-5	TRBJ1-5	CASSYGSTNNQPQHF
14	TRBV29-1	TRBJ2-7	CSGVMGQGGYEQYF
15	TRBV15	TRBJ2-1	CATSRDSGHPNEQFF
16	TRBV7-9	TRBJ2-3	CASSLVGGGAADTQYF
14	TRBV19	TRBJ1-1	CASSIAGGNTEAFF
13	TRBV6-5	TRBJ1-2	CASSYDRQYGYTF
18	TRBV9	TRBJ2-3	CASSVALGLAGGPDTQYF
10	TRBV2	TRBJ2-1	CASRGNEQFF
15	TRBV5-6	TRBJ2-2	CASNARGGATGELFF
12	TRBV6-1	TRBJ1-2	CASSPGHNGYTF
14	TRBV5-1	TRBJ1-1	CASSSSTGATEAFF
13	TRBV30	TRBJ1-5	CAWTGGGNQPQHF
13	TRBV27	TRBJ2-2	CASSLVHTGELFF
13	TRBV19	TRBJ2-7	CASSGGSSYEQYF
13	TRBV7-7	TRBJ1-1	CAVGQGANTEAFF
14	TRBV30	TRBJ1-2	CAWSVPGPQHWGTF
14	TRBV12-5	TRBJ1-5	CASGFWDWNQPQHF
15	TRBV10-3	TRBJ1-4	CAISYLTGGTEKLFF
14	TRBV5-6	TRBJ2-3	CASSLAGGTDTQYF
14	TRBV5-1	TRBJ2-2	CASSLTWGTGELFF
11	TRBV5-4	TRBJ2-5	CASSFQETQYF
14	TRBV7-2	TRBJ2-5	CASSPGQGRETQYF
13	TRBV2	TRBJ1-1	CASRDRGGTEAFF
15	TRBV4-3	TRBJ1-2	CASSRDRSSLSGYTF
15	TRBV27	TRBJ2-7	CASRDHRDHSYEQYF
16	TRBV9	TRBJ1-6	CASSGTGGEGNSPLHF
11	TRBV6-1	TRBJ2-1	CASRESNEQFF
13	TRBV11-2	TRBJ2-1	CASSLMGYNEQFF
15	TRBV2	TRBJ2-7	CASTRSEVVLYEQYF
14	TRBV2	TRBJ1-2	CASSPRRRSHGYTF
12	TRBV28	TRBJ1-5	CASRVSNQPQHF
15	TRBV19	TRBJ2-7	CASSIFSGQGHEQYF
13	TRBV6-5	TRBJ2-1	CASRDPNNNEQFF
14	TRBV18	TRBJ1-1	CASSDWGKNTEAFF
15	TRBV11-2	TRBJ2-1	CASSIRTDKYNEQFF
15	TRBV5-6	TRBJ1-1	CASSSSDREGTEAFF